The 8 T cell receptor beta chains in this list originate from one sample, sequenced in a study of tumor-infiltrating lymphocytes in primary liver carcinoma. The authors made TCR beta cDNA from about 500 ng total RNA with a constant-region primer. ARM-PCR, slightly modified, supplied the TCR beta libraries through three nested multiplex PCR rounds. For 10 cycles apiece, the opening two PCR rounds ran with TRBV1-TRBV30 forward primers and a C-beta reverse primer. Each CDR3 protein gets one entry after TCRdb re-called the multiplex PCR reads with MiXCR. The sample includes some 55,000 distinct CDR3 sequences, about 80% seen only once; the top ten take less than 30%. Co-extraction of RNA and DNA was performed on about 19-31 mg of unsorted bulk tissue. Sequencing input: liver tumor tissue from sampling region 2. The subset was: tumor region T2, inferior pole. The receptors come from a man in his forties with primary liver carcinoma and hepatitis B virus infection.

At least ten counts were recorded for this clonotype. V gene TRBV5-1 combines with J gene TRBJ2-2; D is possibly TRBD1 or TRBD2 (5 bases each). CDR3 size: 16 residues. The V gene's germline CDR1 is SGHRS and CDR2 YFSETQ. The V end was cut by 2 bases, the J end by 6 bases, with 17 bases between. CDR3 nucleotide sequence: TGCGCCAGCAGCTTCGGTGGGCACCCGGGGCCCGGGGAGCTGTTTTTT. Protein product: CASSFGGHPGPGELFF.

Of note for this clonotype: This sequence may be a read error, since a much larger clone differs from it by one base. V gene TRBV2 combines with J gene TRBJ2-3; D call uncertain. The CDR3 loop spans 12 amino acids. Germline V CDR1 and CDR2: SNHLY, FYNNEI. Trimming removed 6 bases from V and 7 bases from J, with 11 bases in between. In nucleotides, the CDR3 is TGTGCCAGCAGCGCCGGGTCCAATACGCAGTATTTT. Translating it yields CASSAGSNTQYF.

Remarks on this clonotype: Germline is not matched at one junction end, which may reflect a read error. The CDR3: CTSSLEVGDEKPFF. The DNA of the CDR3 is TGTACCAGCAGCTTAGAGGTTGGTGACGAAAAACCGTTTTTT. The chain joins TRBV11-2 to TRBJ1-4; D gene ambiguous. This CDR3 contains 14 residues. Germline values: CDR1 SGHAT, CDR2 FQNNGV.

The J gene is TRBJ2-7, the V gene TRBV6-6, with D possibly TRBD1 on 6 matching bases. V shed 10 bases and J shed 4 bases, with 23 bases lying between them. The V gene's germline CDR1 is MNHNY and CDR2 SVGAGI (reference sequence). This CDR3 spans 15 amino acids. The CDR3 sequence is CATSGGHTGHYEQYF. DNA for the CDR3: TGTGCCACGAGTGGGGGACACACAGGGCATTACGAGCAGTACTTC.

This clonotype has at least ten counts. This sequence joins TRBV28 and TRBJ2-1, with no clear D. CDR3 length: 13 amino acids. Trimming pared 3 bases from V and 4 bases from J, leaving 7 bases between. Germline CDR1 is MDHEN and CDR2 is SYDVKM. The CDR3 protein is CASSFRLYNEQFF. The CDR3 DNA reads as TGTGCCAGCAGTTTCCGCTTATACAATGAGCAGTTCTTC.

The V call is TRBV11-2, the J call TRBJ2-7; no clear D gene. Per the germline V gene, CDR1 is SGHAT and CDR2 is FQNNGV. V was cut by 7 bases and J by 5 bases, with 21 bases left in between. CDR3 size: 15 residues. Written as DNA, the CDR3 is TGTGCCAGCAACCTATATGTGGGAATATCCAACGAGCAGTACTTC. As protein: CASNLYVGISNEQYF.

Regarding this clonotype: Likely a read error: the CDR3 ends without its conserved phenylalanine or tryptophan. V usage is TRBV11-2 and J usage is TRBJ1-6, with a weak D call TRBD1 (5 bases). CDR3 length equals 14 residues. From germline, CDR1 is SGHAT and CDR2 FQNNGV. CDR3 in amino acids: CASSLQGANSRLHY. CDR3 sequence (DNA): TGTGCCAGCAGCTTACAAGGGGCGAATTCACGCCTCCACTAT.

This clonotype was seen repeatedly, ten times or more. The chain recombines TRBV6-1 with TRBJ1-5; D is unresolved. Germline V gene sequence: CDR1 MNHNS, CDR2 SASEGT. This CDR3 is built from 12 residues. The V end lost 2 bases, the J end lost 6 bases, and 5 bases lay between the germline ends. The CDR3 DNA reads TGTGCCAGCAGTGAATTGGGTCAGCCCCAGCATTTT. It is translated as CASSELGQPQHF.